This TCR beta chain stems from a study of T cells of healthy individuals listed by TCRdb under 2018. Library generation was performed with 5' RACE. Sequencing took place on an Illumina MiSeq. The public reads were reanalyzed by TCRdb: fastp trimming at Q25, MiXCR alignment, in-frame beta chains only. Every entry covers one CDR3 protein and lists the most common genes and DNA from its rows. Within this sample are more than 85,000 distinct CDR3 sequences, with approximately 15% of them counted one time only. Together, the top ten hold 6.2% of the sample. Of note for this clonotype: The specificity of this receptor is unknown. Base qualities are not at hand, and no much larger clone is one base apart.

Counted from cysteine to phenylalanine, this CDR3 has 14 amino acids. The entry retains the CDR3 DNA only, 42 bases that are in frame from base 1. Deletion took 5 bases off V and 2 bases off J, with a span of 12 bases between the germline ends. The germline V gene supplies CDR1 SGHTA and CDR2 FQGNSA. The TCR was taken from a human donor in good health. Recombination joined TRBV7-2 with TRBJ2-5, with the D call perhaps TRBD1 or TRBD2, each one matching 5 bases. The DNA is as follows: TGTGCCAGCAGCCCACCGGGGCTGCAAGAGACCCAGTACTTC. Its product reads: CASSPPGLQETQYF.